This T cell receptor (beta chain) stems from a study of shared clonotypes between healthy human individuals. A deep-level run was used for the assay. Only in-frame clones appear in the TCRdb table, and some are missing; sequencing was by immunoSEQ multiplex PCR. The sample has about 490,000 clones, approximately 84% seen once; the top ten hold approximately 11%. The donor population consisted of healthy HIV-negative adults with no recent acute infections or vaccinations. This clone occurred once. One base separates it from a far larger clone, so it is likely a read error. Germline CDR1 and CDR2: GTSNPN and SVGIG (reference sequence). This CDR3 is built from 17 residues. V lost 7 bases, J lost 7 bases, and 17 bases stayed unmatched.

The origin of this receptor is a woman aged 40 to 50 in good health. Some clones in this sample may be carry-over from other donors' samples. The chain joins TRBV30 to TRBJ2-2, with TRBD2 matching over 11 bases. Sequencing was done on a sample of PBMCs. CDR3 sequence (DNA): TGTGCCTCAAACCCGACTAGCGGGATGGTTCGCATCGGGGAGCTGTTTTTT. Translation gives CASNPTSGMVRIGELFF.